This T cell receptor beta chain was captured by sequencing in a study of CD8 T cells in ankylosing spondylitis. Preparation of TCR beta libraries was done by quantitative 5'-RACE with molecular barcodes. TCRdb used MiXCR to reprocess the 5' RACE reads, holding one entry per CDR3 protein. Of 450,000 to 550,000 distinct CDR3 sequences listed, less than 6% are singletons. In its sample, this clonotype was seen many times. Its specificity is not known. Per the germline V gene, CDR1 is MDHEN and CDR2 is SYDVKM. The CDR3 is 15 amino acids. V lost 6 bases, J lost 7 bases, and 12 bases stayed unmatched. Regarding the study as a whole: Disease-associated clones were reportedly significantly overrepresented in matched ankylosing spondylitis synovial fluid. A motif of fewer than ten highly homologous TCR beta variants was seen as apparently characteristic of ankylosing spondylitis blood.

Source material: blood, either unsorted or a sorted T cell fraction (not recorded which). The V and J genes are TRBV28 and TRBJ1-3; 7 positions match TRBD1. This TCR was recovered from a male donor with ankylosing spondylitis. CDR3 residues: CASRIAGGTGNTIYF. DNA of the CDR3: TGTGCCAGCAGAATAGCAGGGGGTACCGGGAACACCATATATTTT.